This TCR beta chain was sequenced during a study of control samples from healthy donors and cancer patients. Profiling relied on immunoSEQ multiplex PCR, and the TCRdb table lists in-frame clones only, not all of them. This table has around 150,000 clones, 85% to 90% appearing once. V was cut by 0 bases and J by 0 bases, with 11 bases left in between. Germline V CDR1 and CDR2: SGDLS, YYNGEE. The CDR3 loop spans 16 amino acids. What was sequenced was blood. The origin of this receptor is a man between 18 and 35 years old in good health. V and J are TRBV9 and TRBJ2-3; perhaps D is TRBD1 or TRBD2 (6 bases each). CDR3 in amino acids: CASSVGMGGSTDTQYF. CDR3 DNA: TGTGCCAGCAGCGTAGGAATGGGGGGCAGCACAGATACGCAGTATTTT. Looking up the rest from reference TRBV9 and TRBJ2-3 gives the full variable domain: DSGVTQTPKHLITATGQRVTLRCSPRSGDLSVYWYQQSLDQGLQFLIQYYNGEERAKGNILERFSAQQFPDLHSELNLSSLELGDSALYFCASSVGMGGSTDTQYFGPGTRLTVL.